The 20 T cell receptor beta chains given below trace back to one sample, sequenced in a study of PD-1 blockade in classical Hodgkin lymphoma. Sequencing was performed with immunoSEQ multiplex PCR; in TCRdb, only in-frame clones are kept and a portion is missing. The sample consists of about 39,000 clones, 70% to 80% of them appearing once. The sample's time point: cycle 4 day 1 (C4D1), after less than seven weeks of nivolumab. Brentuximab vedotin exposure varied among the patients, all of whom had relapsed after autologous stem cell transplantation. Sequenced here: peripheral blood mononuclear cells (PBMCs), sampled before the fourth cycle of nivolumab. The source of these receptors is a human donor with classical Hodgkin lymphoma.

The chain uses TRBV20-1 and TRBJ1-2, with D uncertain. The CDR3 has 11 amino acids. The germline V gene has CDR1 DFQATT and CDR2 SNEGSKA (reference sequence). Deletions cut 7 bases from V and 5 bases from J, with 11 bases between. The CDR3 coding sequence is TGCAGTGTGAGGAAAGGGTATGGCTACACCTTC. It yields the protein CSVRKGYGYTF.

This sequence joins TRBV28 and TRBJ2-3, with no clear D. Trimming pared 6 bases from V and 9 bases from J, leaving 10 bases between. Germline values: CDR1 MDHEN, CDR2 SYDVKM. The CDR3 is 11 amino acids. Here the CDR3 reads CASSQTWTQYF. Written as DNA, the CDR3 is TGTGCCAGCAGCCAAACATGGACGCAGTATTTT.

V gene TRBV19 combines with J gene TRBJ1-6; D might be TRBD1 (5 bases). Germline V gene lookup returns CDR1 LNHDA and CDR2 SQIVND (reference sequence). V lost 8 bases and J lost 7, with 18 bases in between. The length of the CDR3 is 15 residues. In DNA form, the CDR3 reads TGTGCCAGTCGTACGAGGGGAAGGGGAAATTCACCCCTCCACTTT. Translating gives CASRTRGRGNSPLHF.

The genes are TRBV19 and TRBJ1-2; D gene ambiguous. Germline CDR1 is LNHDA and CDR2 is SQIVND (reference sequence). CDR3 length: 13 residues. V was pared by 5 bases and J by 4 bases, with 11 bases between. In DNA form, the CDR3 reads TGTGCCAGTAGTGTTGGACCCTTCTATGGCTACACCTTC. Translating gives CASSVGPFYGYTF.

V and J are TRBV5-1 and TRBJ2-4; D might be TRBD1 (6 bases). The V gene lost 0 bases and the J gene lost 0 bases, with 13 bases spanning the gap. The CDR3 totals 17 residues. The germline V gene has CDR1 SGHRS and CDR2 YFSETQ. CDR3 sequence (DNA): TGCGCCAGCAGCTTGGGACAGGTTCCCATAGCCAAAAACATTCAGTACTTC. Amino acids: CASSLGQVPIAKNIQYF.

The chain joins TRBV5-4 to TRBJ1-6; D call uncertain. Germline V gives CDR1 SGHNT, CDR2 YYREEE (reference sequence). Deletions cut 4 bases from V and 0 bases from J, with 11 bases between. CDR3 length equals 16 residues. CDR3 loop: CASSLDGVSYNSPLHF. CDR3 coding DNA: TGTGCCAGCAGCCTCGACGGTGTCTCCTATAATTCACCCCTCCACTTT.

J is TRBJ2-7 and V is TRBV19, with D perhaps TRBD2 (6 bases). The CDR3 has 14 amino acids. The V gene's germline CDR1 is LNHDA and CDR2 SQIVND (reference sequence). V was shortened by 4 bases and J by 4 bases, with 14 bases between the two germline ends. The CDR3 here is CASSRIGTEYEQYF. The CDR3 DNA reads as TGTGCCAGTAGTAGGATCGGGACTGAGTACGAGCAGTACTTC.

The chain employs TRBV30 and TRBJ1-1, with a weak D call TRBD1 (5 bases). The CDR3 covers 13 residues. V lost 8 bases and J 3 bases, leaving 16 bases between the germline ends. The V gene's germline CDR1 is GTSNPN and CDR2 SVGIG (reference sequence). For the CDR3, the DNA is TGTGCCAGCAAAACAGGTCGAGACACTGAAGCTTTCTTT. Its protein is CASKTGRDTEAFF.

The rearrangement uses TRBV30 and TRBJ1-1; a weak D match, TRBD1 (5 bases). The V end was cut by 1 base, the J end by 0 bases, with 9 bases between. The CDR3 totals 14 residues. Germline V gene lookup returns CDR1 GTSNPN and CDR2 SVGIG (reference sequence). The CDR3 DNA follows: TGTGCCTGGAGTGGACAGCTATTGAACACTGAAGCTTTCTTT. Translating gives CAWSGQLLNTEAFF.

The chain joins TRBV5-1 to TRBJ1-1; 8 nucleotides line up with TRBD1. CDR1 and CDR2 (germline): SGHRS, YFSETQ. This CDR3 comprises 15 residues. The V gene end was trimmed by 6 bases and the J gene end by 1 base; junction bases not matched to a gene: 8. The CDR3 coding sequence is TGCGCCAGCACCTCTGGACAGGGAAGGAACACTGAAGCTTTCTTT. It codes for CASTSGQGRNTEAFF.

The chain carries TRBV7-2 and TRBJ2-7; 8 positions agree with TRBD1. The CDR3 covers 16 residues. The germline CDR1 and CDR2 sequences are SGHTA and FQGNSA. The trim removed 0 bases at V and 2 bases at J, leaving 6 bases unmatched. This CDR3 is CASSLAGTGEPYEQYF. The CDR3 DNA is TGTGCCAGCAGCTTAGCGGGGACAGGAGAACCCTACGAGCAGTACTTC. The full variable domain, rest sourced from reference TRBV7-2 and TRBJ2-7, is GAGVSQSPSNKVTEKGKDVELRCDPISGHTALYWYRQSLGQGLEFLIYFQGNSAPDKSGLPSDRFSAERTGGSVSTLTIQRTQQEDSAVYLCASSLAGTGEPYEQYFGPGTRLTVT.

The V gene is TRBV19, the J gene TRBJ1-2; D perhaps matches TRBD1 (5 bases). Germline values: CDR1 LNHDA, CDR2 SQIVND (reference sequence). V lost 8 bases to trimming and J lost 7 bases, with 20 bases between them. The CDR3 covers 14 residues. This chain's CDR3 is CASYDSLWRSGYTF. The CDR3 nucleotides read TGTGCCAGTTACGACAGCCTGTGGAGAAGTGGCTACACCTTC.

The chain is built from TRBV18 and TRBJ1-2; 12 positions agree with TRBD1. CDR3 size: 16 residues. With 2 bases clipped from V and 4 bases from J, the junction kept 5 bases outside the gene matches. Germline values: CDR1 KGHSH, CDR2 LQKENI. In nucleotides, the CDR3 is TGTGCCAGCTCACCAACCGGGACAGGGGGCTTCTATGGCTACACCTTC. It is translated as CASSPTGTGGFYGYTF.

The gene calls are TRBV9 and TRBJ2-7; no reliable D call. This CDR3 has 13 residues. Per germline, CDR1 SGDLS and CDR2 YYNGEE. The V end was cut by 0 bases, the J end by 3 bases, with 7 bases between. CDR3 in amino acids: CASSVAQNYEQYF. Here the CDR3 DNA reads TGTGCCAGCAGCGTAGCACAAAACTACGAGCAGTACTTC.

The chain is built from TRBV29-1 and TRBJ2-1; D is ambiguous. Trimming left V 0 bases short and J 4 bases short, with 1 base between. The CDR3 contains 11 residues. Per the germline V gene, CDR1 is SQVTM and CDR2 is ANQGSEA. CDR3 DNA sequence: TGCAGCGTTGAAGAGTACAATGAGCAGTTCTTC. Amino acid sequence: CSVEEYNEQFF.

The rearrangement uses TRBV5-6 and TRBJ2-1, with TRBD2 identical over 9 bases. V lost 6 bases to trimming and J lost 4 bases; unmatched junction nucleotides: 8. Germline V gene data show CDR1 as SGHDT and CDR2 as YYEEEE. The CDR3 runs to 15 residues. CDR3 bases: TGTGCCAGCATCCGTAGCGGGGGAGCGTACAATGAGCAGTTCTTC. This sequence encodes CASIRSGGAYNEQFF.

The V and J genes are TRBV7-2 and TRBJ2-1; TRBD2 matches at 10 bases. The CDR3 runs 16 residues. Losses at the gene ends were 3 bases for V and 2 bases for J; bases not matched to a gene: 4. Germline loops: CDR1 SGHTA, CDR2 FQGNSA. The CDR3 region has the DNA TGTGCCAGCAGCTTGCTAGCGGGGGAAACCTACAATGAGCAGTTCTTC. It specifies CASSLLAGETYNEQFF.

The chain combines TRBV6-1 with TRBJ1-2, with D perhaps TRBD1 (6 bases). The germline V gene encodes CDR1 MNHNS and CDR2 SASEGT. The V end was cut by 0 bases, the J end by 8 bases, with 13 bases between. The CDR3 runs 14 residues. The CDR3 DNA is TGTGCCAGCAGTGAAGCCTTAGGGGGGGAAGGCTACACCTTC. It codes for CASSEALGGEGYTF.

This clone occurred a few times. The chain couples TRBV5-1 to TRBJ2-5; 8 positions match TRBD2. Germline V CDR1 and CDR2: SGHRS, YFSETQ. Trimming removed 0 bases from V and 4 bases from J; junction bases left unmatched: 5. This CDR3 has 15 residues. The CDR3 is CASSLGGTSGETQYF. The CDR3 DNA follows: TGCGCCAGCAGCTTGGGAGGTACTAGCGGAGAGACCCAGTACTTC.

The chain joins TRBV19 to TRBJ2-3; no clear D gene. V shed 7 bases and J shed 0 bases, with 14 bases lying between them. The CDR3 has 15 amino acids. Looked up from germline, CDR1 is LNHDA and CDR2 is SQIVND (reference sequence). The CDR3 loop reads CASKSRVESTDTQYF. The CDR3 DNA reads TGTGCCAGTAAGTCCCGGGTGGAAAGCACAGATACGCAGTATTTT.